Presented here are 21 T cell receptor beta chains from one specimen sequenced in a study of blood T cell repertoires in COVID-19. Using immunoSEQ multiplex PCR, the repertoire was profiled, and TCRdb retains in-frame clones only, with some absent. The data hold roughly 46,000 clones, with approximately 90% observed a single time. Sequencing input: PBMCs or T cells enriched from blood (not recorded which). The origin of the receptors is a woman aged 45-59 years who had recovered from COVID-19.

This clone was observed a handful of times. This chain links TRBV7-2 with TRBJ2-1; 7 nucleotides line up with TRBD1. The trim removed 5 bases at V and 9 bases at J, leaving 4 bases unmatched. This CDR3 is built from 12 residues. Germline CDR1 is SGHTA and CDR2 is FQGNSA. The CDR3 nucleotides are TGTGCCAGCAGCGTACAGGGGAGTGAGCAGTTCTTC. Its protein is CASSVQGSEQFF.

CDR3 amino acids: CASSLGTGVDTGELFF. The CDR3 region has the DNA TGCGCCAGCAGCTTGGGGACAGGGGTGGACACCGGGGAGCTGTTTTTT. This chain uses TRBV5-1 with TRBJ2-2; 9 nucleotides match TRBD1. Trimming removed 0 bases from V and 3 bases from J; junction bases left unmatched: 3. CDR3 length: 16 residues. CDR1 and CDR2 (germline): SGHRS, YFSETQ.

This chain joins TRBV28 and TRBJ2-5, with D possibly being TRBD1 (6 bases). This CDR3 contains 13 residues. The V end lost 5 bases, the J end lost 6 bases, and 13 bases lay between the germline ends. From germline, CDR1 is MDHEN and CDR2 SYDVKM. CDR3 protein: CASSADRTQTQYF. The DNA of the CDR3 is TGTGCCAGCAGTGCAGACAGGACGCAGACCCAGTACTTC.

The chain recombines TRBV24-1 with TRBJ2-1; 7 positions match TRBD1. The CDR3 spans 16 residues. The germline V gene has CDR1 KGHDR and CDR2 SFDVKD. V lost 3 bases to trimming and J lost 2 bases; unmatched junction nucleotides: 6. CDR3 protein: CATSDGTATTYNEQFF. For the CDR3, the DNA is TGTGCCACCAGTGATGGGACAGCCACAACCTACAATGAGCAGTTCTTC.

This sequence joins TRBV6-4 and TRBJ1-4, with 9 bases identical to TRBD1. CDR3 length: 18 residues. The J segment lost 4 bases and the V segment lost 5 bases, leaving 14 bases of the junction unmatched. CDR1 and CDR2 (germline): MRHNA, SNTAGT. The CDR3 is CASSFPGTGHRLNEKLFF. The CDR3 coding sequence is TGTGCCAGCAGTTTCCCCGGGACAGGGCACAGACTTAATGAAAAACTGTTTTTT.

The chain joins TRBV5-4 to TRBJ2-3; maybe TRBD2 (7 bases). Per germline, CDR1 SGHNT and CDR2 YYREEE (reference sequence). The CDR3 covers 14 residues. V was trimmed by 0 bases and J by 4 bases, leaving 9 bases between them. CDR3 in DNA: TGTGCCAGCAGCTTGGGGGGGGGCGCAGATACGCAGTATTTT. Its translation is CASSLGGGADTQYF.

The J gene is TRBJ1-4, the V gene TRBV27; TRBD1 might be the D (6 bases). Germline values: CDR1 MNHEY, CDR2 SMNVEV (reference sequence). This CDR3 has 13 amino acids. The V end was cut by 5 bases, the J end by 10 bases, with 14 bases between. The CDR3 sequence: CASSQQGFGKLFF. Written as DNA, the CDR3 is TGTGCCAGCAGTCAACAGGGATTCGGAAAACTGTTTTTT.

The V call is TRBV6-2 or TRBV6-3, the J call TRBJ1-1; D not resolved. CDR1 is MNHEY, CDR2 SVGEGT, per germline. V was pared by 5 bases and J by 8 bases, with 12 bases between. The CDR3 consists of 12 residues. The CDR3 DNA reads as TGTGCCAGCAGTCGAATCCGTCGGGAAGCTTTCTTT. Residues: CASSRIRREAFF.

The genes are TRBV7-2 and TRBJ2-6, with D perhaps TRBD2 (6 bases). The V end was cut by 0 bases, the J end by 2 bases, with 8 bases between. This CDR3 has 16 residues. Germline-derived CDR1 and CDR2 are SGHTA and FQGNSA. The CDR3 DNA is TGTGCCAGCAGCTTAGCGGGCGGGGCTGGGGCCAACGTCCTGACTTTC. Protein sequence: CASSLAGGAGANVLTF.

V gene TRBV28 combines with J gene TRBJ1-5; 7 bases match TRBD1. CDR1 is MDHEN, CDR2 SYDVKM, per germline. This CDR3 contains 14 residues. Trimming removed 5 bases from V and 3 bases from J; junction bases left unmatched: 4. CDR3 nucleotides: TGTGCCAGCAGTGACAGGGCGGACAATCAGCCCCAGCATTTT. Its translation is CASSDRADNQPQHF. Full variable domain (outside the CDR3, taken from reference TRBV28 and TRBJ1-5): DVKVTQSSRYLVKRTGEKVFLECVQDMDHENMFWYRQDPGLGLRLIYFSYDVKMKEKGDIPEGYSVSREKKERFSLILESASTNQTSMYLCASSDRADNQPQHFGDGTRLSIL.

The chain employs TRBV11-1 and TRBJ2-1; 7 bases are shared with TRBD2. CDR3 length equals 12 residues. Germline CDR1 is SGHAT and CDR2 is FQDESV (reference sequence). V was clipped by 1 base and J by 10 bases; unmatched bases: 1. In DNA, the CDR3 is TGTGCCAGCAGCTTAGGGACTAGAGAGCAGTTCTTC. Translation gives CASSLGTREQFF.

This sequence joins TRBV4-2 and TRBJ2-5; 8 bases map to TRBD2. The germline V gene encodes CDR1 LGHNA and CDR2 YNFKEQ. Trimming took 4 bases from V and 2 from J; bases not matched to a gene: 15. The CDR3 length is 18 residues. DNA for the CDR3: TGTGCCAGCAGCCGAACTAGCGGCACCCGAGACACACAAGAGACCCAGTACTTC. Protein product: CASSRTSGTRDTQETQYF.

The V call is TRBV7-8, the J call TRBJ2-3; TRBD2 might be the D (6 bases). V lost 1 base, J lost 4 bases, and 18 bases lay in between. The CDR3 has 17 residues. Germline CDR1 is SGHVS and CDR2 is FQNEAQ. CDR3 residues: CASSLVGPGASPDTQYF. CDR3 DNA sequence: TGTGCCAGCAGCTTAGTAGGTCCGGGAGCGTCCCCAGATACGCAGTATTTT.

The chain couples TRBV5-1 to TRBJ2-3, with D unresolved. The CDR3 length is 13 residues. CDR1 and CDR2 from the germline V gene are SGHRS and YFSETQ. The V end was cut by 0 bases, the J end by 6 bases, with 8 bases between. CDR3 loop: CASSLVPGDTQYF. The CDR3 DNA reads TGCGCCAGCAGCTTGGTACCCGGGGATACGCAGTATTTT. The full variable domain, with the rest looked up from reference TRBV5-1 and TRBJ2-3, is KAGVTQTPRYLIKTRGQQVTLSCSPISGHRSVSWYQQTPGQGLQFLFEYFSETQRNKGNFPGRFSGRQFSNSRSEMNVSTLELGDSALYLCASSLVPGDTQYFGPGTRLTVL.

The chain couples TRBV28 to TRBJ2-7; D not certain. CDR1 and CDR2 (germline): MDHEN, SYDVKM. Trimming removed 3 bases at V and 3 bases at J, with 3 bases between. CDR3 size: 11 residues. Written as DNA, the CDR3 is TGTGCCAGCAGTTTCGGCTACGAGCAGTACTTC. Translated: CASSFGYEQYF.

This chain uses TRBV7-2 with TRBJ2-5; D is uncertain. Germline CDR1 reads SGHTA; CDR2 reads FQGNSA. V lost 1 base, J lost 4 bases, and 10 bases lay in between. The CDR3 covers 14 residues. In DNA form, the CDR3 reads TGTGCCAGCAGCTTAGACCCGGGTGTAGAGACCCAGTACTTC. It specifies CASSLDPGVETQYF.

This chain connects TRBV4-1 to TRBJ2-1, with 15 bases fitting TRBD2. The CDR3 spans 18 residues. The J segment lost 7 bases and the V segment lost 4 bases, leaving 11 bases of the junction unmatched. From germline, CDR1 is MGHRA and CDR2 YSYEKL. CDR3 in amino acids: CASSRATSGTSGRNEQFF. Written as DNA, the CDR3 is TGCGCCAGCAGCCGGGCTACCTCCGGGACTAGCGGGAGGAATGAGCAGTTCTTC.

This clone was counted between two and nine times. The rearrangement uses TRBV10-3 and TRBJ1-5; 8 bases are shared with TRBD1. Per the germline V gene, CDR1 is ENHRY and CDR2 is SYGVKD. Trimming at V came to 11 bases and at J to 4 bases, leaving 7 bases not matched to a gene. The CDR3 has 13 residues. CDR3 loop: CAVGQGENQPQHF. CDR3 nucleotides: TGTGCCGTAGGACAGGGAGAAAATCAGCCCCAGCATTTT.

This chain connects TRBV5-1 to TRBJ2-7; weak D call: TRBD1 (5 bases). The CDR3 loop spans 15 amino acids. The germline CDR1 and CDR2 sequences are SGHRS and YFSETQ. The V and J ends lost 0 bases and 0 bases respectively, with 10 bases between them. The CDR3 region has the DNA TGCGCCAGCAGCTTGGTTGACAGAAGCTCCTACGAGCAGTACTTC. Its translation is CASSLVDRSSYEQYF.

J is TRBJ1-1 and V is TRBV7-9, with 8 positions matching TRBD1. The CDR3 extends over 13 amino acids. The V gene's germline CDR1 is SEHNR and CDR2 FQNEAQ (reference sequence). Trimming at V came to 1 base and at J to 11 bases, leaving 6 bases not matched to a gene. The CDR3 loop is CASSLVGTGGAFF. In DNA, the CDR3 is TGTGCCAGCAGCTTAGTGGGGACAGGTGGCGCTTTCTTT. Full variable domain (rest looked up from reference TRBV7-9 and TRBJ1-1): DTGVSQNPRHKITKRGQNVTFRCDPISEHNRLYWYRQTLGQGPEFLTYFQNEAQLEKSRLLSDRFSAERPKGSFSTLEIQRTEQGDSAMYLCASSLVGTGGAFFGQGTRLTVV.

The gene calls are TRBV2 and TRBJ2-2, with 10 bases fitting TRBD2. This CDR3 comprises 19 residues. CDR1 SNHLY and CDR2 FYNNEI come from the germline V gene. V lost 4 bases and J lost 4; bases outside the gene matches: 15. The CDR3: CASSAVPGLAGVGTGELFF. In DNA, the CDR3 is TGTGCCAGCAGTGCGGTCCCAGGGCTAGCGGGGGTCGGCACCGGGGAGCTGTTTTTT.